A selection of T cell receptor beta chains follows, all from one sample in a study of OX40 agonist ivuxolimab in advanced cancers. Sequencing used immunoSEQ multiplex PCR; TCRdb keeps in-frame clones, though not all of them. The sample contains tens of thousands of clones, approximately 84% of which appear only once. The sequencing here drew on CD4+ or CD8+ T cells sorted from blood, taken in a trial of the OX40 agonist ivuxolimab. These TCRs come from an adult with an advanced solid tumor such as melanoma, head and neck, liver or kidney cancer. The CDR3 runs from the conserved cysteine through the conserved F or W. Fields, in order: clone size, V gene, D gene, J gene, CDR3 DNA, CDR3 protein. A D gene is named only where the DNA matches it firmly. Size is omitted from some rows. Given values are once, few, many or a class for expanded clones.

-	TRBV4-3	-	TRBJ2-3	TGCGCCAGCAGCCAAGATACCGGCACAGATACGCAGTATTTT	CASSQDTGTDTQYF
few	TRBV27	TRBD1	TRBJ1-2	TGTGCCAGCAGTGGACAGGGATATGGCTACACCTTC	CASSGQGYGYTF
-	TRBV30	-	TRBJ2-3	TGTGCCTGGAGCCAGACCACAGATACGCAGTATTTT	CAWSQTTDTQYF
-	TRBV6-9	-	TRBJ2-1	TGTGCCAGCAGTTTAGGGGGTCTCTACAATGAGCAGTTCTTC	CASSLGGLYNEQFF
-	TRBV5-1	-	TRBJ1-4	TGCGCCAGCAGCTTCCGGGACCCCCTTAATGAAAAACTGTTTTTT	CASSFRDPLNEKLFF
-	TRBV4-1	-	TRBJ2-7	TGCGCCAGCAGCCAAGATGGGGGGTCCACCTACGAGCAGTACTTC	CASSQDGGSTYEQYF
-	TRBV19	-	TRBJ1-2	TGTGCCAGTAAGGACCCGGGGCACTATGGCTACACCTTC	CASKDPGHYGYTF
-	TRBV18	-	TRBJ2-5	TGTGCCAGCTCACCAGACTGGACCCTCCAAGAGACCCAGTACTTC	CASSPDWTLQETQYF
-	TRBV5-1	-	TRBJ2-7	TGCGCCAGCAGCTTGGAGTACAGGACTTTCCGTCGGGAGCAGTACTTC	CASSLEYRTFRREQYF
once	TRBV28	-	TRBJ1-3	TGTGCCAGCAAAGGCGGGGGGACATTGTACACCATATATTTT	CASKGGGTLYTIYF
-	TRBV4-3	-	TRBJ2-7	TGCGCCAGCAGCCATAGATCCGGGGTCCCCCTGGGGGAGCAGTACTTC	CASSHRSGVPLGEQYF
-	TRBV29-1	TRBD2	TRBJ2-2	TGCAGCGTTGGATTCGCCCTAGCGGGAGGGAAAGGGCACACCGGGGAGCTGTTTTTT	CSVGFALAGGKGHTGELFF
-	TRBV28	-	TRBJ2-6	TGTGCCAGCAGTTCGCCCTCCGAATCTGGGGCCAACGTCCTGACTTTC	CASSSPSESGANVLTF
-	TRBV19	-	TRBJ2-7	TGTGCCAGTAGTAAATCCGGGGCGTCCGACGAGCAGTACTTC	CASSKSGASDEQYF
-	TRBV29-1	TRBD1	TRBJ1-1	TGCAGCGTTGGACAGGGAGGATGGACTGAAGCTTTCTTT	CSVGQGGWTEAFF
once	TRBV5-1	TRBD1	TRBJ1-2	TGCGCCAGCAGCTTGGCCGGGACAGCTGGGAATGGCTACACCTTC	CASSLAGTAGNGYTF
-	TRBV18	-	TRBJ2-2	TGTGCCAGCTCACCACTTAGCTCTAATGCTTACACCGGGGAGCTGTTTTTT	CASSPLSSNAYTGELFF
-	TRBV5-4	TRBD2	TRBJ2-2	TGTGCCAGCAGCTTGGAGCTAGCGGCGAACACCGGGGAGCTGTTTTTT	CASSLELAANTGELFF
-	TRBV28	TRBD1	TRBJ2-7	TGTGCCAGCAGTTCCCGCCGGCTGGGACAGTTATACGAGCAGTACTTC	CASSSRRLGQLYEQYF
-	TRBV4-3	-	TRBJ2-3	TGCGCCAGCAGCCCGGACGGGTTGACAGATACGCAGTATTTT	CASSPDGLTDTQYF
-	TRBV7-8	-	TRBJ1-1	TGTGCCAGCAGCTTTGACAGCGTAAGGAACACTGAAGCTTTCTTT	CASSFDSVRNTEAFF
-	TRBV28	-	TRBJ2-4	TGTGCCAGCCAGAAAAGAGGGGGAAACATTCAGTACTTC	CASQKRGGNIQYF
-	TRBV5-6	TRBD2	TRBJ2-1	TGTGCCAGCAGCTTGGTACTAGCGGGACTCCATGAGCAGTTCTTC	CASSLVLAGLHEQFF
-	TRBV30	-	TRBJ2-3	TGTGCCTGGAGTGAAGGGCTCAGCACAGATACGCAGTATTTT	CAWSEGLSTDTQYF
once	TRBV27	TRBD2	TRBJ2-3	TGTGCCAGACGACCGGGACTAGCGGGAGGGCGGGCAGATACGCAGTATTTT	CARRPGLAGGRADTQYF
-	TRBV19	-	TRBJ2-7	TGTGCCAGTAGTAACCCGACTGGCCCTAAATACGAGCAGTACTTC	CASSNPTGPKYEQYF
few	TRBV4-3	TRBD2	TRBJ2-7	TGCGCCAGCAGCCAAGACCCGGGGGGGCGGGAGCAGTACTTC	CASSQDPGGREQYF
few	TRBV28	TRBD1	TRBJ1-5	TGTGCCAGCAGTTTAGGGGGACAGGGGTGGCATCAGCCCCAGCATTTT	CASSLGGQGWHQPQHF
-	TRBV2	TRBD1	TRBJ2-2	TGTGCCAGCAGTGTGGACAGGGCGAACACCGGGGAGCTGTTTTTT	CASSVDRANTGELFF
-	TRBV6-6	TRBD1	TRBJ1-5	TGTGCCAGCAGTGGTGGGACAGCTTATAGCAATCAGCCCCAGCATTTT	CASSGGTAYSNQPQHF